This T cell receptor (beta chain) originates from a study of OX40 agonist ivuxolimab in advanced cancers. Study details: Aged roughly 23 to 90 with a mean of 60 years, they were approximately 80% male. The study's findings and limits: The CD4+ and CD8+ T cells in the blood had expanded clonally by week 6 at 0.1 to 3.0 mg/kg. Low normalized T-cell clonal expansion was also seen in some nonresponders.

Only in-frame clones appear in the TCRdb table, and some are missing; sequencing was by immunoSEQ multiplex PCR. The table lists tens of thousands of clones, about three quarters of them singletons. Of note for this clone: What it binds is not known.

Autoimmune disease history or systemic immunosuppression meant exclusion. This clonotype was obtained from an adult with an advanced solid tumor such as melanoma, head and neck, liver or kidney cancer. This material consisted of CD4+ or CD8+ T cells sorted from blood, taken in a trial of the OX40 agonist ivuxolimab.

DNA of the CDR3: TGTGCCAGTAGTATCTCAGGGGCCGCAGAGACCCAGTACTTC. This codes for CASSISGAAETQYF. The V gene is TRBV19, the J gene TRBJ2-5, with a weak D call TRBD1 (6 bases). The CDR3 spans 14 residues. CDR1 is LNHDA, CDR2 SQIVND, per germline (reference sequence). Trimming took off 3 bases at V and 4 bases at J, with 12 bases between the two ends.